The 22 T cell receptor beta chains below all came from one sample that was sequenced in a study of early T cells in non-severe SARS-CoV-2 infection. Using its own MiXCR run on the 5' RACE reads, TCRdb lists one record per CDR3 protein. The sample has around 21,000 distinct CDR3 sequences, 4.5% to 6% seen once. Specimen: whole blood, collected at baseline. These receptor sequences come from an adult who was a healthcare worker with PCR-confirmed SARS-CoV-2 infection or an uninfected control (not recorded which).

There are many counts of this clonotype. The rearrangement uses TRBV12-3 or TRBV12-4 and TRBJ1-1, with D tentatively TRBD1 (5 bases). This CDR3 is 13 amino acids long. Trimming stripped 8 bases from V and 0 bases from J, with 10 bases between. The CDR3 coding sequence is TGTGCCAGCTGGTTCAGGGTGAACACTGAAGCTTTCTTT. Translating gives CASWFRVNTEAFF.

The chain has TRBV7-3 and TRBJ1-5; D might be TRBD1 (6 bases). Trimming cost V 3 bases and J 2 bases, with 8 bases left between them. Per the germline V gene, CDR1 is SGHTA and CDR2 is FQGTGA. The CDR3 has 14 residues. This chain's CDR3 is CASSLAGGNQPQHF. In nucleotides, the CDR3 is TGTGCCAGCAGCTTGGCAGGGGGCAATCAGCCCCAGCATTTT.

This clonotype was seen ten or more times. CDR3 in DNA: TGTGCCAGCAGCTTTTTAGGGGTATCAGGAAACACCATATATTTT. Translated: CASSFLGVSGNTIYF. The genes are TRBV7-8 and TRBJ1-3; D is possibly TRBD1 (5 bases). Deletions cut 3 bases from V and 4 bases from J, with 13 bases between. This CDR3 is 15 amino acids long. Germline V gene data show CDR1 as SGHVS and CDR2 as FQNEAQ. The complete variable domain, with remaining parts taken from reference TRBV7-8 and TRBJ1-3, reads GAGVSQSPRYKVAKRGQDVALRCDPISGHVSLFWYQQALGQGPEFLTYFQNEAQLDKSGLPSDRFFAERPEGSVSTLKIQRTQQEDSAVYLCASSFLGVSGNTIYFGEGSWLTVV.

This clonotype was seen a handful of times. The CDR3 DNA is TGCGCCAGCAGCTTCGGGCTAGACAGGGAGATCACCGGGGAGCTGTTTTTT. This gives the protein CASSFGLDREITGELFF. The chain combines TRBV5-1 with TRBJ2-2; 7 bases match TRBD1. This CDR3 contains 17 residues. The trim removed 2 bases at V and 4 bases at J, leaving 11 bases unmatched. Germline lookup yields CDR1 SGHRS and CDR2 YFSETQ.

The chain uses TRBV20-1 and TRBJ2-2; the D gene is possibly TRBD1 (5 bases). Trimming took off 6 bases at V and 6 bases at J, with 17 bases between the two ends. This CDR3 spans 14 amino acids. Germline V gives CDR1 DFQATT, CDR2 SNEGSKA (reference sequence). The CDR3 region is CSAAGKSGSGELFF. Here the CDR3 DNA reads TGCAGTGCCGCAGGGAAATCCGGGTCCGGGGAGCTGTTTTTT.

The sample holds a few counts of this clonotype. The chain is built from TRBV14 and TRBJ1-1; possibly TRBD1 for D (6 bases). This CDR3 spans 17 amino acids. Germline V gene lookup returns CDR1 SGHDN and CDR2 FVKESK. V gave up 3 bases and J gave up 4 bases, with 21 bases separating them. DNA of the CDR3: TGTGCCAGCAGCCACGACCCAGGGGAAGGCGTGGGCACTGAAGCTTTCTTT. Amino acids: CASSHDPGEGVGTEAFF.

This clonotype is classed as medium-sized (0.01 to 0.1%). V usage is TRBV29-1 and J usage is TRBJ2-1; 7 bases match TRBD2. Germline V lookup: CDR1 SQVTM, CDR2 ANQGSEA. This CDR3 comprises 11 residues. The CDR3 loop is CSMGGSREQFF. The CDR3 region has the DNA TGCAGTATGGGGGGGAGTCGTGAGCAGTTCTTC.

This clonotype rates as medium-sized. The V call is TRBV5-5, the J call TRBJ2-1, with TRBD2 identical over 9 bases. The CDR3 totals 18 residues. Germline loops: CDR1 SGHKS, CDR2 YYEKEE (reference sequence). V was clipped by 4 bases and J by 8 bases; unmatched bases: 19. The CDR3 nucleotides read TGTGCCAGCAGCGCTGGGGTGTTTGGCGGGGGGGCCGTCGATGAGCAGTTCTTC. Protein sequence: CASSAGVFGGGAVDEQFF.

This clonotype was counted only a few times. The CDR3 protein is CASSQETEGATDTQYF. DNA for the CDR3: TGTGCCAGCAGCCAAGAAACGGAGGGGGCAACAGATACGCAGTATTTT. The chain couples TRBV14 to TRBJ2-3, with TRBD1 as a possible D gene (7 bases). CDR1 is SGHDN, CDR2 FVKESK, per germline. There are 16 residues in the CDR3. The V and J ends lost 0 bases and 3 bases respectively, with 13 bases between them.

This clonotype has just a few counts. The chain combines TRBV7-2 with TRBJ2-1; 7 bases are a match to TRBD2. The CDR3 loop spans 15 amino acids. Germline V gene lookup returns CDR1 SGHTA and CDR2 FQGNSA. J was trimmed by 5 bases and V by 4 bases; bases with no gene match: 8. The CDR3 spells CASSSPGLTHNEQFF. DNA of the CDR3: TGTGCCAGCAGCTCACCGGGACTAACCCACAATGAGCAGTTCTTC.

This clonotype was counted ten times or more. The V and J genes are TRBV18 and TRBJ1-1; perhaps TRBD1 as D (5 bases). Per germline, CDR1 KGHSH and CDR2 LQKENI. V was pared by 2 bases and J by 5 bases, with 18 bases between. There are 16 residues in the CDR3. The CDR3 DNA is TGTGCCAGCTCACCAGATCTGGGGCGGGGTTGGACTGAAGCTTTCTTT. Its translation: CASSPDLGRGWTEAFF.

The chain is built from TRBV7-2 and TRBJ2-3, with D tentatively TRBD1 (5 bases). Per the germline V gene, CDR1 is SGHTA and CDR2 is FQGNSA. V lost 2 bases to trimming and J lost 4 bases, with 10 bases between them. There are 14 residues in the CDR3. The CDR3 coding sequence is TGTGCCAGCAGCTTAACAGGCGACGCAGATACGCAGTATTTT. Residues: CASSLTGDADTQYF.

The chain is built from TRBV12-3 or TRBV12-4 and TRBJ1-1; D is unresolved. CDR3 size: 13 residues. The V gene lost 4 bases and the J gene lost 4 bases, with 10 bases spanning the gap. The CDR3 loop is CASSSLLGTEAFF. The CDR3 coding sequence is TGTGCCAGCAGTTCCCTTTTGGGCACTGAAGCTTTCTTT.

This chain joins TRBV6-5 and TRBJ2-7; D gene ambiguous. Per germline, CDR1 MNHEY and CDR2 SVGAGI. The CDR3 contains 11 residues. Trimming shortened V by 5 bases and J by 6 bases, and 8 bases separated the two germline ends. CDR3 nucleotides: TGTGCCAGCAGTGCGAATTCCGAGCAGTACTTC. Its translation: CASSANSEQYF.

Ten or more counts support this clonotype. The chain has TRBV7-2 and TRBJ2-1; D is ambiguous. V lost 5 bases and J 3 bases, leaving 5 bases between the germline ends. Germline CDR1 is SGHTA and CDR2 is FQGNSA. The CDR3 is 12 amino acids. The CDR3 spells CASSQSYNEQFF. CDR3 sequence (DNA): TGTGCCAGCAGCCAGAGCTACAATGAGCAGTTCTTC.

This clonotype was seen a few times. J is TRBJ2-3 and V is TRBV6-5, with a possible D match to TRBD2 (6 bases). The CDR3 loop spans 18 amino acids. Germline V gives CDR1 MNHEY, CDR2 SVGAGI. V lost 5 bases, J lost 6 bases, and 27 bases lay in between. The CDR3 DNA sequence: TGTGCCAGCAGTCTAAGGCCCCCACTCGGCGGGGCCCCGGATACGCAGTATTTT. Protein sequence: CASSLRPPLGGAPDTQYF.

This clonotype was found many times. The rearrangement uses TRBV3-1 and TRBJ1-6; D gene ambiguous. The germline V gene has CDR1 LGHDT and CDR2 YNNKEL (reference sequence). V lost 1 base to trimming and J lost 18 bases, with 16 bases between them. CDR3 length: 13 amino acids. CDR3 loop: CASSQVFDTDPHF. CDR3 coding DNA: TGTGCCAGCAGCCAAGTTTTCGACACAGACCCCCACTTT.

This clonotype is classed as medium-sized. The chain carries TRBV10-1 and TRBJ2-1; the D gene is possibly TRBD1 (6 bases). V lost 0 bases to trimming and J lost 5 bases, with 11 bases between them. CDR1 WNHNN and CDR2 SYGVQD come from the germline V gene (reference sequence). This CDR3 spans 15 amino acids. The CDR3 nucleotides read TGCGCCAGCAGTGAGTCGCCAGGGGATAACAATGAGCAGTTCTTC. Its protein product is CASSESPGDNNEQFF.

This clonotype was seen a few times. This rearrangement joins TRBV20-1 to TRBJ1-1; the D is unclear. The germline CDR1 and CDR2 sequences are DFQATT and SNEGSKA (reference sequence). Trimming shortened V by 6 bases and J by 2 bases, and 13 bases separated the two germline ends. This CDR3 has 13 amino acids. The CDR3 DNA reads TGCAGTGCGCGGTACGAGGTTAACACTGAAGCTTTCTTT. Its translation is CSARYEVNTEAFF.

This clonotype was found a few times. V is TRBV7-2 and J is TRBJ1-1, with D unclear. The germline V gene has CDR1 SGHTA and CDR2 FQGNSA. This CDR3 has 13 amino acids. Between the trimmed V and J ends, which lost 1 base and 11 bases, there was a span of 14 bases. CDR3 sequence: CASSLGTRVGAFF. In nucleotides, the CDR3 is TGTGCCAGCAGCTTAGGGACCCGGGTCGGCGCTTTCTTT.

The chain employs TRBV27 and TRBJ2-7; D is uncertain. The CDR3 consists of 15 residues. Trimming cost V 8 bases and J 9 bases, with 26 bases left between them. Germline CDR1 is MNHEY and CDR2 is SMNVEV (reference sequence). In DNA, the CDR3 is TGTGCCAGCCGCCCCGCCGGACCTCCAACGTCGGGGCAGTACTTC. Translated: CASRPAGPPTSGQYF.

This sequence joins TRBV7-8 and TRBJ2-3, with D possibly matching TRBD1 (5 bases). There are 15 residues in the CDR3. Per the germline V gene, CDR1 is SGHVS and CDR2 is FQNEAQ. Trimming left V 0 bases short and J 3 bases short, with 10 bases between. The CDR3: CASSLAGLVTDTQYF. The CDR3 DNA is TGTGCCAGCAGCTTAGCGGGGCTAGTGACAGATACGCAGTATTTT.